Sequencing of this TCR beta chain was carried out in a study of blood T cells in healthy people across ages. Together with a sample-barcoded 5' primer, a J-beta primer mix was included in a second PCR lasting about 7 to 11 cycles. TCRdb used MiXCR to reprocess the 5' RACE reads, holding one entry per CDR3 protein. The table lists approximately 800,000 distinct CDR3 sequences, about 53% of them singletons. Study conclusions and caveats: The study found more naive CD4+ cells and higher diversity in long-lived than aged donors.

As for this clonotype: What it binds is not known. A read error may be the cause here, since a much bigger clone is one base away.

Material: blood. The sequence was collected from an elderly man in good health.

The CDR3 nucleotides read TGTGCCAGCAGCTTAGTAAGGGCAACAGGGAACTCCTACAATGAGCAGTACTTC. Its protein product is CASSLVRATGNSYNEQYF. The chain joins TRBV11-2 to TRBJ2-1; tentatively, D is TRBD1 (6 bases). TRBJ2-7 matches the DNA end more closely, so the J call is doubtful. The germline CDR1 and CDR2 sequences are SGHAT and FQNNGV. This CDR3 contains 18 residues.